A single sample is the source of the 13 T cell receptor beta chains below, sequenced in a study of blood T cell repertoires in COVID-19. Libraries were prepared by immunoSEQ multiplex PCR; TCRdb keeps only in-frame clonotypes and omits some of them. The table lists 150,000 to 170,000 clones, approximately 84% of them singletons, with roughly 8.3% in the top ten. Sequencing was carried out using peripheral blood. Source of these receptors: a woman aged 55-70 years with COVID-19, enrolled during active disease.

Here the CDR3 reads CASSPLGTGKEKLFF. The CDR3 DNA reads as TGTGCCAGCAGCCCCTTGGGGACAGGAAAGGAAAAACTGTTTTTT. The V call is TRBV5-6, the J call TRBJ1-4; 8 positions agree with TRBD1. The J segment lost 8 bases and the V segment lost 4 bases, leaving 10 bases of the junction unmatched. The CDR3 totals 15 residues. Germline loops: CDR1 SGHDT, CDR2 YYEEEE. The whole variable domain, remainder taken from reference TRBV5-6 and TRBJ1-4, is DAGVTQSPTHLIKTRGQQVTLRCSPKSGHDTVSWYQQALGQGPQFIFQYYEEEERQRGNFPDRFSGHQFPNYSSELNVNALLLGDSALYLCASSPLGTGKEKLFFGSGTQLSVL.

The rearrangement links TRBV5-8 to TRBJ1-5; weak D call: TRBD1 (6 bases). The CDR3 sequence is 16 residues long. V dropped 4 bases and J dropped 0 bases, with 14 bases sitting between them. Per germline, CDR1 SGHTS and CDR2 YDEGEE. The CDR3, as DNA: TGTGCCAGCAGCGAGGGACATACTAATAGCAATCAGCCCCAGCATTTT. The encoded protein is CASSEGHTNSNQPQHF.

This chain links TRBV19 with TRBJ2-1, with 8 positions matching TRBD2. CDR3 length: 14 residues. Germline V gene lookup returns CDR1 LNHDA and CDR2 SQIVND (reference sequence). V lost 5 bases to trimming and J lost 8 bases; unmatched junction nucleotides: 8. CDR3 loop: CASSPRTSLYEQFF. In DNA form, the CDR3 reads TGTGCCAGTAGTCCCAGGACTAGCCTCTATGAGCAGTTCTTC.

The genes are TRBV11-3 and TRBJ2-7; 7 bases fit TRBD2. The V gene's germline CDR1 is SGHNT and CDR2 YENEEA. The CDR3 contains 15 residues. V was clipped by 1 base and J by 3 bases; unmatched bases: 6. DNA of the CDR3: TGTGCCAGCAGCTTAGCGTTCGGGGGGAACTACGAGCAGTACTTC. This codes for CASSLAFGGNYEQYF. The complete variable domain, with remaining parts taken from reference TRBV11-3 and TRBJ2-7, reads EAGVVQSPRYKIIEKKQPVAFWCNPISGHNTLYWYLQNLGQGPELLIRYENEEAVDDSQLPKDRFSAERLKGVDSTLKIQPAELGDSAVYLCASSLAFGGNYEQYFGPGTRLTVT.

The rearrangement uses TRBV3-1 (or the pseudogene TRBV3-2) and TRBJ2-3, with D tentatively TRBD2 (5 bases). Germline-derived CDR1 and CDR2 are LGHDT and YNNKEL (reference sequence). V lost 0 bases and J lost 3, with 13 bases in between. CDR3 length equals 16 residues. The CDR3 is CASSQDIGVGTDTQYF. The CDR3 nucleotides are TGTGCCAGCAGCCAAGATATCGGGGTAGGGACAGATACGCAGTATTTT.

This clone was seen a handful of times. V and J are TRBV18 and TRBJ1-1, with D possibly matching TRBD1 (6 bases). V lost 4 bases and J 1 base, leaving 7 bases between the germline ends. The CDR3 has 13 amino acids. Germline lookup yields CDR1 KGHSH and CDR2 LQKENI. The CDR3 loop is CASSLQGNTEAFF. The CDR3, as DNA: TGTGCCAGCTCACTACAGGGGAACACTGAAGCTTTCTTT.

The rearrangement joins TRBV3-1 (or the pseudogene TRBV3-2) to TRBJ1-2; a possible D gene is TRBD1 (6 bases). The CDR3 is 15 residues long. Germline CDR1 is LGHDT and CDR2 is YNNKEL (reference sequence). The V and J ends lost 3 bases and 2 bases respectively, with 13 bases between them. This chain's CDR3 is CASSQLGGQNYGYTF. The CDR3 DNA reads TGTGCCAGCAGCCAGTTAGGTGGACAGAACTATGGCTACACCTTC.

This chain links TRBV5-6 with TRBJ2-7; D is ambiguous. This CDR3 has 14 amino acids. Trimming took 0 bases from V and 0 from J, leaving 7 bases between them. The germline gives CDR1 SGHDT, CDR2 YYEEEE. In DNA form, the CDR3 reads TGTGCCAGCAGCTTGGCCGTTCGCTCCTACGAGCAGTACTTC. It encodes CASSLAVRSYEQYF.

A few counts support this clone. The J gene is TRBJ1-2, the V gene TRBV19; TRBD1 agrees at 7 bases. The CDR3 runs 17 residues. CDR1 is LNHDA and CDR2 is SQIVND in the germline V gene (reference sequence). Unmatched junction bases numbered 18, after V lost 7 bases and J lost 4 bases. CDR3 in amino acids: CASTPPGGGRGSYGYTF. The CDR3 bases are TGTGCCAGTACCCCCCCAGGAGGGGGCCGGGGAAGCTATGGCTACACCTTC.

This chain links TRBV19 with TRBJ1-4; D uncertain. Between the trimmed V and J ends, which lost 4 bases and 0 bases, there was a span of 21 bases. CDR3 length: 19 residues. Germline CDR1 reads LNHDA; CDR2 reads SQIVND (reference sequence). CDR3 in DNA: TGTGCCAGTAGTAGAATCAGACAAGGAGGACGCGCAACTAATGAAAAACTGTTTTTT. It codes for CASSRIRQGGRATNEKLFF.

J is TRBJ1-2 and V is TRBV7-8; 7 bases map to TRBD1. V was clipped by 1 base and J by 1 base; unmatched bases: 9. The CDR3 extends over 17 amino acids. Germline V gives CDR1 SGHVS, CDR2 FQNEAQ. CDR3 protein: CASSLEVAGQINYGYTF. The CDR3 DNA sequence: TGTGCCAGCAGCTTAGAAGTAGCGGGACAGATTAACTATGGCTACACCTTC.

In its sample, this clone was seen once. The CDR3 here is CASRLQGRYNQPQHF. CDR3 sequence (DNA): TGTGCCAGCAGACTACAGGGGAGATACAATCAGCCCCAGCATTTT. The chain has TRBV6-6 and TRBJ1-5; 7 nucleotides match TRBD1. Germline V gene sequence: CDR1 MNHNY, CDR2 SVGAGI (reference sequence). After removal of 6 bases from V and 3 bases from J, the junction contained 8 bases not matched to a gene. The CDR3 has 15 amino acids.

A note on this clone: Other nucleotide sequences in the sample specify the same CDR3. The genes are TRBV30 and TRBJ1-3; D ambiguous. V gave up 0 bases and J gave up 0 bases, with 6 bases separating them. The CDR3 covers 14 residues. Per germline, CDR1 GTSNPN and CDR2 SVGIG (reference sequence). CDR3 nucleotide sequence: TGTGCCTGGAGTGTGCGGAGCTCTGGAAACACCATATATTTT. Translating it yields CAWSVRSSGNTIYF.